A single T cell receptor (beta chain) is shown here with its context. This sample stems from a study of blood T cell repertoires in COVID-19. About the study: The United States, Italy and Spain supplied acute and convalescent COVID-19 samples. PBMCs, B-cell-depleted T cells, or T cells were the source of the cDNA or gDNA that made up the material.

How the authors handled the data: Estimated nucleated cell counts came from reference gene primer amplification. Clones were read by immunoSEQ multiplex PCR, and TCRdb kept only the in-frame ones, dropping some. The V and J calls and the clone size are those of that table, but D and trimming were determined from the DNA. The sample gives 150,000 to 160,000 clones, approximately 90% of which show up once; 15% is in the top ten. Trimming cost V 5 bases and J 2 bases, with 10 bases left between them. Germline V lookup: CDR1 MDHEN, CDR2 SYDVKM. The CDR3 spans 13 residues. Sequencing was performed on peripheral blood. The TCR was taken from a woman in her forties with acute or convalescent COVID-19. This rearrangement joins TRBV28 to TRBJ2-7; D unresolved. DNA for the CDR3: TGTGCCAGCAGTCCAACAGCTACCTACGAGCAGTACTTC. This gives the protein CASSPTATYEQYF. Drawing the rest from reference TRBV28 and TRBJ2-7, the complete variable domain is DVKVTQSSRYLVKRTGEKVFLECVQDMDHENMFWYRQDPGLGLRLIYFSYDVKMKEKGDIPEGYSVSREKKERFSLILESASTNQTSMYLCASSPTATYEQYFGPGTRLTVT.